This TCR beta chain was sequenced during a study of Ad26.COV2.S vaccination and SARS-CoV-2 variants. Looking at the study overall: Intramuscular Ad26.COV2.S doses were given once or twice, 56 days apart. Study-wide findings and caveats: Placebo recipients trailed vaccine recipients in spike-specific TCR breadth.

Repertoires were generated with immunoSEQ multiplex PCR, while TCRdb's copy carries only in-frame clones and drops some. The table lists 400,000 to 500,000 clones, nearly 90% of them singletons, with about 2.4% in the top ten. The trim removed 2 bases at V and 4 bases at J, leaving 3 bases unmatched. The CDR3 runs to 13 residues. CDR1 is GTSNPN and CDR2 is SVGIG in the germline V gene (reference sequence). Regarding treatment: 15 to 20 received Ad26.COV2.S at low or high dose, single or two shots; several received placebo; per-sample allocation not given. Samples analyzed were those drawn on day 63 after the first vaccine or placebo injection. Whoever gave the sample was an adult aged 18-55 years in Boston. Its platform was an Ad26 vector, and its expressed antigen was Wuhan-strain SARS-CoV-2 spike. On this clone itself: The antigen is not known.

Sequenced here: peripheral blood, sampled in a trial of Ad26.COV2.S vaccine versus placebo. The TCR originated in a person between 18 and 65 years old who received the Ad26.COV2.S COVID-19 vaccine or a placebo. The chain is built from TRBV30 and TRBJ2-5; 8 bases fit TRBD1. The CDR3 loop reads CAWSQGALETQYF. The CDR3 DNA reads TGTGCCTGGAGTCAGGGGGCCCTAGAGACCCAGTACTTC.